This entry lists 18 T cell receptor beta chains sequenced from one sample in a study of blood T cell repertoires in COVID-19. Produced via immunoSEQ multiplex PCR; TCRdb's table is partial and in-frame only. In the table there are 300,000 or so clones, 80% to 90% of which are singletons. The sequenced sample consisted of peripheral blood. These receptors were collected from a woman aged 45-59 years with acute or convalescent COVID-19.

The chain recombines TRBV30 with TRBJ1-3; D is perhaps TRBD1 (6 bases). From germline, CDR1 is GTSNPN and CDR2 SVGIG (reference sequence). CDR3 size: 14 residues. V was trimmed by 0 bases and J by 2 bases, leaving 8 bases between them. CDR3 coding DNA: TGTGCCTGGAGTGTAGCAGGGGCTGGAAACACCATATATTTT. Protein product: CAWSVAGAGNTIYF. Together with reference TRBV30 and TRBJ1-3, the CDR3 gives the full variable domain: SQTIHQWPATLVQPVGSPLSLECTVEGTSNPNLYWYRQAAGRGLQLLFYSVGIGQISSEVPQNLSASRPQDRQFILSSKKLLLSDSGFYLCAWSVAGAGNTIYFGEGSWLTVV.

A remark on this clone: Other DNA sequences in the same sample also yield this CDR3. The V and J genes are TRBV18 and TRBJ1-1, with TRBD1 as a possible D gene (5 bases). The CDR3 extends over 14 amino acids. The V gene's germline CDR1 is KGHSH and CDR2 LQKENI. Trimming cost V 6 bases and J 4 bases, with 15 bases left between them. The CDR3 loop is CASSPRGDPTEAFF. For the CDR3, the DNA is TGTGCCAGCTCCCCTCGGGGGGATCCCACTGAAGCTTTCTTT.

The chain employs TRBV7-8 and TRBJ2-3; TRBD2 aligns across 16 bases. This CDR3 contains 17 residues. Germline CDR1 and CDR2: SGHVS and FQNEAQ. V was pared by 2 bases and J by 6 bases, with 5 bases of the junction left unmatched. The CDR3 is CASSLQGLAGGPDTQYF. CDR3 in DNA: TGTGCCAGCAGCTTACAGGGACTAGCGGGAGGGCCGGATACGCAGTATTTT.

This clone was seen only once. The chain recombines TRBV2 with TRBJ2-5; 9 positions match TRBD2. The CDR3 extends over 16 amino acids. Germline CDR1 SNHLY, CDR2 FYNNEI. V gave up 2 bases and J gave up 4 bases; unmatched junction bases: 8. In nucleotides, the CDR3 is TGTGCCAGCAGTGAATCAGCGGGGGGTGGCGGAGAGACCCAGTACTTC. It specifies CASSESAGGGGETQYF.

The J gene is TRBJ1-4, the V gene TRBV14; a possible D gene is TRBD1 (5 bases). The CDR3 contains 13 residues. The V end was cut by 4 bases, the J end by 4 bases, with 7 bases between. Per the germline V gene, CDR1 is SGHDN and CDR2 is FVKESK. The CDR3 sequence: CASSRGYNEKLFF. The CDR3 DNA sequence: TGTGCCAGCAGCCGGGGCTATAATGAAAAACTGTTTTTT. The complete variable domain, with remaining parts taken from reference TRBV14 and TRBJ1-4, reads EAGVTQFPSHSVIEKGQTVTLRCDPISGHDNLYWYRRVMGKEIKFLLHFVKESKQDESGMPNNRFLAERTGGTYSTLKVQPAELEDSGVYFCASSRGYNEKLFFGSGTQLSVL.

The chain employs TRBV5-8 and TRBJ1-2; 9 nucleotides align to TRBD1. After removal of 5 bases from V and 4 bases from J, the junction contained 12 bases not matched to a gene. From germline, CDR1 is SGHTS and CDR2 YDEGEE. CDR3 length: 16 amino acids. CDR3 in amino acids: CASRRGSDRGVYGYTF. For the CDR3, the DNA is TGTGCCAGCAGAAGAGGGAGTGACAGGGGGGTCTATGGCTACACCTTC. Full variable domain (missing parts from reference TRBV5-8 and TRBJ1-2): EAGVTQSPTHLIKTRGQQATLRCSPISGHTSVYWYQQALGLGLQFLLWYDEGEERNRGNFPPRFSGRQFPNYSSELNVNALELEDSALYLCASRRGSDRGVYGYTFGSGTRLTVV.

CDR3 loop: CASSIFSTGTGFSSPLHF. CDR3 sequence (DNA): TGTGCCAGTAGTATATTTAGTACCGGGACAGGGTTTAGTTCACCCCTCCACTTT. The rearrangement links TRBV19 to TRBJ1-6; 9 nucleotides line up with TRBD1. V was clipped by 2 bases and J by 9 bases; unmatched bases: 14. CDR3 length equals 18 residues. The germline CDR1 and CDR2 sequences are LNHDA and SQIVND (reference sequence).

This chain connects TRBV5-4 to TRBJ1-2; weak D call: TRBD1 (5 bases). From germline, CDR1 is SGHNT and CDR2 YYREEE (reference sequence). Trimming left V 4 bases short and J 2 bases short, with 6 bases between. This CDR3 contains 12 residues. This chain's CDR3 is CASSPGNYGYTF. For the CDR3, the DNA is TGTGCCAGCAGCCCAGGGAACTATGGCTACACCTTC.

Written as DNA, the CDR3 is TGCAGTGCTAAGGACTTCTACGAGCAGTACTTC. Its translation: CSAKDFYEQYF. The chain employs TRBV20-1 and TRBJ2-7; possible D gene TRBD2, 5 bases. Trimming took off 4 bases at V and 3 bases at J, with 7 bases between the two ends. The CDR3 runs 11 residues. In germline, CDR1 is DFQATT, CDR2 SNEGSKA (reference sequence).

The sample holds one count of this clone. The CDR3 sequence: CASSLFRGTRGLGNNEQFF. CDR3 DNA sequence: TGTGCCAGCAGTTTATTTCGGGGAACAAGGGGGCTCGGTAACAATGAGCAGTTCTTC. The chain couples TRBV27 to TRBJ2-1; 7 bases align to TRBD1. The CDR3 runs 19 residues. The V and J ends lost 1 base and 5 bases, in that order; junction bases with no gene match: 17. CDR1 and CDR2 (germline): MNHEY, SMNVEV (reference sequence).

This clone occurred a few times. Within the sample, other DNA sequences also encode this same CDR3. The CDR3 nucleotides read TGTGCCAGCAGCTTGGGACTAGCGGGAGTTGAGACCCAGTACTTC. It yields the protein CASSLGLAGVETQYF. V gene TRBV7-3 combines with J gene TRBJ2-5, with 14 bases identical to TRBD2. This CDR3 has 15 residues. Trimming cost V 3 bases and J 5 bases; bases outside gene matches: 2. Germline values: CDR1 SGHTA, CDR2 FQGTGA.

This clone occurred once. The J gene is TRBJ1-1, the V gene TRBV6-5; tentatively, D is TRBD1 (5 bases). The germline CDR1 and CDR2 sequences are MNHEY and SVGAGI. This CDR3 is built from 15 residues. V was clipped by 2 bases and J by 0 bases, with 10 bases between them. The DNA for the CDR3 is TGTGCCAGCAGTTACCAGGGTAACATGAACACTGAAGCTTTCTTT. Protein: CASSYQGNMNTEAFF.

In DNA, the CDR3 is TGTGCCAGCTCCGGGGGGAGGGTGAACACCGGGGAGCTGTTTTTT. Protein sequence: CASSGGRVNTGELFF. The chain couples TRBV27 to TRBJ2-2, with TRBD2 matching over 7 bases. Germline trimming cut 8 bases from V and 1 base from J; bases unmatched to any gene: 7. Germline CDR1 and CDR2: MNHEY and SMNVEV (reference sequence). This CDR3 region has 15 residues.

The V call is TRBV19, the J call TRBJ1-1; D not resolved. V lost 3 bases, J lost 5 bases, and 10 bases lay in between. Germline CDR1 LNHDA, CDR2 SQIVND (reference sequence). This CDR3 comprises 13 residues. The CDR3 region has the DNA TGTGCCAGTAGTATCACCGGGGAAACTGAAGCTTTCTTT. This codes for CASSITGETEAFF. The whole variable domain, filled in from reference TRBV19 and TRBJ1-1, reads DGGITQSPKYLFRKEGQNVTLSCEQNLNHDAMYWYRQDPGQGLRLIYYSQIVNDFQKGDIAEGYSVSREKKESFPLTVTSAQKNPTAFYLCASSITGETEAFFGQGTRLTVV.

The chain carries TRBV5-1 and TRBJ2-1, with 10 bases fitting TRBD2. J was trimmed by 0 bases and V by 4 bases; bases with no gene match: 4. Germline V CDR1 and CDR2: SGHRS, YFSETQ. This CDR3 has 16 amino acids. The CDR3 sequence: CASSASGGRSYNEQFF. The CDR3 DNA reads TGCGCCAGCAGCGCTAGCGGGGGCCGCTCCTACAATGAGCAGTTCTTC.

This chain's CDR3 is CASSLGTVAGELFF. The CDR3 DNA reads as TGTGCCAGCAGCTTGGGGACAGTGGCCGGGGAGCTGTTTTTT. The rearrangement uses TRBV5-5 and TRBJ2-2; a weak D match, TRBD1 (6 bases). The CDR3 is 14 residues long. Per the germline V gene, CDR1 is SGHKS and CDR2 is YYEKEE (reference sequence). Trimming took off 0 bases at V and 6 bases at J, with 9 bases between the two ends.

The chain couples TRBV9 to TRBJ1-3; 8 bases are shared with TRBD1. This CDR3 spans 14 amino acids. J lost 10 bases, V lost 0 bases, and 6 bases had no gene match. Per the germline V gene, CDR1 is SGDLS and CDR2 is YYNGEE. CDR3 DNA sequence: TGTGCCAGCAGCGTAGGGACAGGGCCCCGGACCATATATTTT. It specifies CASSVGTGPRTIYF.

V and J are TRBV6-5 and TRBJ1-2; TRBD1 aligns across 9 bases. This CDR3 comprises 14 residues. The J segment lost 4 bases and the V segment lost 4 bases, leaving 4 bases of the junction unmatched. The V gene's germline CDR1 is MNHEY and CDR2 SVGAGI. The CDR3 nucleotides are TGTGCCAGCAGTTGGGACAGGGCCGGCTATGGCTACACCTTC. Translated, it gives CASSWDRAGYGYTF.